These 24 T cell receptor beta chains share one sample of origin, sequenced in a study of cytomegalovirus exposure and HLA in healthy donors. The primer mix had 60 Vbeta and 13 Jbeta primers. The method was immunoSEQ multiplex PCR; TCRdb's version includes in-frame clones alone and lacks a portion of them. Here the sample spans under 200,000 clones, around 80% being singletons. The sample was PBMCs. The receptors shown here come from a woman in her forties or fifties in good health and CMV-seronegative.

V gene TRBV19 combines with J gene TRBJ1-1; D unresolved. The germline V gene encodes CDR1 LNHDA and CDR2 SQIVND (reference sequence). This CDR3 is 11 amino acids long. Trimming pared 11 bases from V and 11 bases from J, leaving 18 bases between. CDR3 sequence reads: CAERAGVVAFF. The DNA for the CDR3 is TGTGCCGAGAGGGCTGGGGTGGTTGCTTTCTTT.

The V and J genes are TRBV18 and TRBJ2-7; TRBD2 agrees at 15 bases. The germline V gene has CDR1 KGHSH and CDR2 LQKENI. This CDR3 region has 16 residues. V was clipped by 6 bases and J by 3 bases; unmatched bases: 6. The CDR3 DNA reads as TGTGCCAGCTCGTCCGGGACTAGCGGGAGGCTCTACGAGCAGTACTTC. It is translated as CASSSGTSGRLYEQYF.

This chain connects TRBV19 to TRBJ1-2, with D perhaps matching TRBD1 (6 bases). The CDR3 contains 15 residues. CDR1 is LNHDA and CDR2 is SQIVND in the germline V gene (reference sequence). V gave up 6 bases and J gave up 5 bases, with 19 bases separating them. CDR3 sequence: CASSYTGPLGYGYTF. CDR3 coding DNA: TGTGCCAGTAGCTACACAGGGCCCCTAGGATATGGCTACACCTTC.

A few counts support this clone. The chain carries TRBV5-4 and TRBJ2-4; 11 bases line up with TRBD2. This CDR3 spans 17 amino acids. With 0 bases clipped from V and 0 bases from J, the junction kept 2 bases outside the gene matches. Germline V gene lookup returns CDR1 SGHNT and CDR2 YYREEE (reference sequence). The CDR3: CASSLATSGVAKNIQYF. DNA of the CDR3: TGTGCCAGCAGCTTGGCGACTAGCGGGGTAGCCAAAAACATTCAGTACTTC.

J is TRBJ2-7 and V is TRBV4-3; 8 bases align to TRBD1. The germline V gene encodes CDR1 LGHNA and CDR2 YSLEER. V shed 3 bases and J 4 bases; nucleotides not matched to a gene: 5. The CDR3 covers 14 residues. The CDR3 DNA sequence: TGCGCCAGCAGCCAGGACAGGGCAGGGTACGAGCAGTACTTC. Translating it yields CASSQDRAGYEQYF.

In nucleotides, the CDR3 is TGTGCCAGCAGCTTGGGGGCAGGGAGGGCAGGACAGCCCCAGCATTTT. Its protein is CASSLGAGRAGQPQHF. J is TRBJ1-5 and V is TRBV5-6; possible D gene TRBD1, 5 bases. V lost 0 bases, J lost 7 bases, and 17 bases lay in between. CDR3 length equals 16 residues. Germline CDR1 reads SGHDT; CDR2 reads YYEEEE.

The V gene is TRBV12-5, the J gene TRBJ2-2; D is ambiguous. V lost 4 bases, J lost 3 bases, and 3 bases lay in between. The CDR3 runs 12 residues. Germline V gives CDR1 LGHNT, CDR2 FRNRAP. DNA of the CDR3: TGTGCTAGTGGTTCAGACACCGGGGAGCTGTTTTTT. Translation: CASGSDTGELFF. The full variable domain, its missing parts supplied by reference TRBV12-5 and TRBJ2-2, is DARVTQTPRHKVTEMGQEVTMRCQPILGHNTVFWYRQTMMQGLELLAYFRNRAPLDDSGMPKDRFSAEMPDATLATLKIQPSEPRDSAVYFCASGSDTGELFFGEGSRLTVL.

V and J are TRBV5-1 and TRBJ2-2; D might be TRBD2 (5 bases). Germline V gives CDR1 SGHRS, CDR2 YFSETQ. Between the trimmed V and J ends, which lost 0 bases and 2 bases, there was a span of 14 bases. This CDR3 contains 17 residues. CDR3 in amino acids: CASSLAGRGRNTGELFF. Written as DNA, the CDR3 is TGCGCCAGCAGCTTGGCCGGACGAGGGAGAAACACCGGGGAGCTGTTTTTT.

In this sample, this clone turned up a few times. This chain links TRBV2 with TRBJ2-3; D is unclear. Germline V gene lookup returns CDR1 SNHLY and CDR2 FYNNEI. The CDR3 length is 11 residues. V shed 8 bases and J shed 0 bases, with 3 bases lying between them. The CDR3 DNA sequence: TGTGCCAGCTCTAGCACAGATACGCAGTATTTT. It translates to CASSSTDTQYF.

The chain combines TRBV4-1 with TRBJ2-6; the D gene is possibly TRBD1 (6 bases). This CDR3 contains 17 residues. Germline V gives CDR1 MGHRA, CDR2 YSYEKL. Trimming took off 0 bases at V and 2 bases at J, with 11 bases between the two ends. The CDR3 here is CASSQEINRAGANVLTF. Here the CDR3 DNA reads TGCGCCAGCAGCCAAGAGATAAACAGGGCTGGGGCCAACGTCCTGACTTTC.

The chain combines TRBV19 with TRBJ2-7; 7 bases align to TRBD1. Germline CDR1 and CDR2: LNHDA and SQIVND (reference sequence). The CDR3 contains 13 residues. Trimming at V came to 5 bases and at J to 2 bases, leaving 3 bases not matched to a gene. CDR3 in amino acids: CASSRDRTYEQYF. CDR3 nucleotides: TGTGCCAGTAGTCGGGACAGAACCTACGAGCAGTACTTC.

CDR3: CASSPRGGEGELFF. The CDR3 nucleotides read TGTGCCAGCAGCCCACGAGGGGGGGAAGGGGAGCTGTTTTTT. The chain combines TRBV7-3 with TRBJ2-2, with D maybe TRBD2 (7 bases). CDR1 and CDR2 from the germline V gene are SGHTA and FQGTGA. V was cut by 5 bases and J by 8 bases, with 15 bases left in between. This CDR3 has 14 residues.

V gene TRBV4-3 combines with J gene TRBJ1-4; D might be TRBD1 (5 bases). This CDR3 has 18 amino acids. Per germline, CDR1 LGHNA and CDR2 YSLEER. Deletions cut 0 bases from V and 7 bases from J, with 21 bases between. The CDR3 region is CASSQEGLFRQGGEKLFF. The CDR3 bases are TGCGCCAGCAGCCAAGAGGGCCTTTTCCGTCAGGGTGGTGAAAAACTGTTTTTT.

The rearrangement links TRBV9 to TRBJ2-5; tentatively, D is TRBD2 (6 bases). Between the trimmed V and J ends, which lost 0 bases and 3 bases, there was a span of 9 bases. The germline V gene encodes CDR1 SGDLS and CDR2 YYNGEE. This CDR3 spans 14 amino acids. In DNA, the CDR3 is TGTGCCAGCAGCGTAGCGGTAGCGGAAGAGACCCAGTACTTC. Translating it yields CASSVAVAEETQYF.

This clone has a handful of counts. This chain uses TRBV29-1 with TRBJ1-1; D gene uncertain. CDR3 length: 14 residues. Germline CDR1 and CDR2: SQVTM and ANQGSEA. CDR3 region: CSITRGKMYTEAFF. The CDR3 region has the DNA TGCAGTATAACGAGAGGGAAGATGTACACTGAAGCTTTCTTT. Supplemented by reference TRBV29-1 and TRBJ1-1, the full variable domain reads SAVISQKPSRDICQRGTSLTIQCQVDSQVTMMFWYRQQPGQSLTLIATANQGSEATYESGFVIDKFPISRPNLTFSTLTVSNMSPEDSSIYLCSITRGKMYTEAFFGQGTRLTVV.

This chain links TRBV7-6 with TRBJ2-7, with a weak D call TRBD2 (6 bases). The CDR3 loop spans 18 amino acids. The germline V and J ends were trimmed by 0 bases and 3 bases, with 21 bases remaining between them. CDR1 is SGHVS, CDR2 FNYEAQ, per germline. CDR3 region: CASSLARVGSRRGYEQYF. The CDR3 DNA is TGTGCCAGCAGCTTAGCGCGCGTGGGGAGTCGGCGGGGCTACGAGCAGTACTTC.

This chain links TRBV28 with TRBJ1-2, with 8 bases identical to TRBD1. The trim removed 2 bases at V and 5 bases at J, leaving 7 bases unmatched. The CDR3 runs 15 residues. Germline CDR1 reads MDHEN; CDR2 reads SYDVKM. CDR3: CASSLAAGGEYGYTF. For the CDR3, the DNA is TGTGCCAGCAGTTTAGCCGCAGGGGGCGAGTATGGCTACACCTTC.

CDR3 region: CASSQGGMEETQYF. DNA for the CDR3: TGTGCCAGCAGCCAAGGTGGCATGGAGGAGACCCAGTACTTC. The rearrangement links TRBV14 to TRBJ2-5; D is undetermined. Germline-derived CDR1 and CDR2 are SGHDN and FVKESK. Trimming pared 1 base from V and 5 bases from J, leaving 11 bases between. The CDR3 has 14 residues.

The CDR3 DNA reads TGCGCCAGCAGCCAAGAACCCGTAACAGGACGCACCGGGGAGCTGTTTTTT. It is translated as CASSQEPVTGRTGELFF. The chain combines TRBV4-3 with TRBJ2-2; a weak D match, TRBD1 (5 bases). The CDR3 runs 17 residues. Trimming shortened V by 0 bases and J by 4 bases, and 15 bases separated the two germline ends. The germline gives CDR1 LGHNA, CDR2 YSLEER.

The chain has TRBV7-8 and TRBJ2-1; 13 nucleotides line up with TRBD2. The length of the CDR3 is 17 residues. J gave up 8 bases and V 7 bases, and 14 bases lay outside the gene matches. Looked up from germline, CDR1 is SGHVS and CDR2 is FQNEAQ. The CDR3 spells CASTEKTGLAGAHEQFF. The DNA for the CDR3 is TGTGCCAGCACCGAAAAGACAGGACTAGCGGGAGCGCATGAGCAGTTCTTC.

The chain links TRBV7-9 to TRBJ2-3; 9 bases align to TRBD2. This CDR3 spans 16 amino acids. The V gene's germline CDR1 is SEHNR and CDR2 FQNEAQ (reference sequence). J gave up 2 bases and V 5 bases, and 8 bases lay outside the gene matches. The DNA of the CDR3 is TGTGCCAGCAGCCGCGGGGGGGGGATGTACACAGATACGCAGTATTTT. Translated, it gives CASSRGGGMYTDTQYF.

This clone was found once. The chain couples TRBV7-6 to TRBJ2-7; 9 bases agree with TRBD1. The CDR3 contains 15 residues. Looked up from germline, CDR1 is SGHVS and CDR2 is FNYEAQ. Trimming at V came to 4 bases and at J to 2 bases, leaving 6 bases not matched to a gene. CDR3 nucleotide sequence: TGTGCCAGCAGCTCCCGGGACAGGGAGCCCTACGAGCAGTACTTC. Its translation is CASSSRDREPYEQYF.

CDR3 sequence (DNA): TGTGCCAGCAAACGAGGGTCTGGGGCCAACGTCCTGACTTTC. It translates to CASKRGSGANVLTF. The rearrangement joins TRBV6-1 to TRBJ2-6; D may be TRBD2 (5 bases). This CDR3 has 14 amino acids. Germline V gene sequence: CDR1 MNHNS, CDR2 SASEGT. Between the trimmed V and J ends, which lost 7 bases and 1 base, there was a span of 8 bases.

This chain links TRBV7-9 with TRBJ2-1; 8 bases map to TRBD2. Germline V lookup: CDR1 SEHNR, CDR2 FQNEAQ (reference sequence). This CDR3 is 16 amino acids long. V trimming: 1 base; J trimming: 10 bases; junction bases outside the gene matches: 12. The CDR3 protein is CASSLGQAGGLVEQFF. The DNA of the CDR3 is TGTGCCAGCAGCTTAGGTCAGGCGGGAGGCTTGGTGGAGCAGTTCTTC. Based on the CDR3 plus reference TRBV7-9 and TRBJ2-1, the full variable domain is DTGVSQNPRHKITKRGQNVTFRCDPISEHNRLYWYRQTLGQGPEFLTYFQNEAQLEKSRLLSDRFSAERPKGSFSTLEIQRTEQGDSAMYLCASSLGQAGGLVEQFFGPGTRLTVL.